This T cell receptor (beta chain) was sequenced for a study of blood T cell repertoires in COVID-19. Sequencing used immunoSEQ multiplex PCR; TCRdb keeps in-frame clones, though not all of them. Of some 80,000 clones listed, more than 65% were seen once; the top ten hold around 21%. The CDR3 runs to 16 residues. Germline V gene lookup returns CDR1 LGHDT and CDR2 YNNKEL (reference sequence). V was pared by 4 bases and J by 2 bases, with 16 bases between. This sequence originates from a woman of 80 years or more with active or convalescent COVID-19. Sequencing was carried out using peripheral blood. The V and J genes are TRBV3-1 (or the pseudogene TRBV3-2) and TRBJ2-3; D is possibly TRBD1 (6 bases). The CDR3 coding sequence is TGTGCCAGCAGCCCGGACAGACTTAGACCCACAGATACGCAGTATTTT. Translated: CASSPDRLRPTDTQYF.